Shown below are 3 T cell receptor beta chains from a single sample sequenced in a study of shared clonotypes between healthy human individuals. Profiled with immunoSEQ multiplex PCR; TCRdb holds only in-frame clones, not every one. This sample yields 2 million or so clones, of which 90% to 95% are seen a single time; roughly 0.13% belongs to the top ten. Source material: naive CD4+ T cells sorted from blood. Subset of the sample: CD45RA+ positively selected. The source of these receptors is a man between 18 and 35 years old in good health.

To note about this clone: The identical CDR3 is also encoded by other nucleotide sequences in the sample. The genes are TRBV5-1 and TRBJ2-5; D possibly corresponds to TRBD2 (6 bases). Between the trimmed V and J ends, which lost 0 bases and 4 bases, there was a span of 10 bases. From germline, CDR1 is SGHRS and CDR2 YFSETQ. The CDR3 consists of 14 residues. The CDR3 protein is CASSLGRERETQYF. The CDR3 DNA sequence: TGCGCCAGCAGCTTGGGTCGGGAGAGAGAGACCCAGTACTTC.

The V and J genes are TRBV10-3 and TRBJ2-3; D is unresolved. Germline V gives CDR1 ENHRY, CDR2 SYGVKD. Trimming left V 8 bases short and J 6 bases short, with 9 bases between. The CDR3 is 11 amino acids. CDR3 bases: TGTGCCATCCACAACGGGGATACGCAGTATTTT. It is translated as CAIHNGDTQYF.

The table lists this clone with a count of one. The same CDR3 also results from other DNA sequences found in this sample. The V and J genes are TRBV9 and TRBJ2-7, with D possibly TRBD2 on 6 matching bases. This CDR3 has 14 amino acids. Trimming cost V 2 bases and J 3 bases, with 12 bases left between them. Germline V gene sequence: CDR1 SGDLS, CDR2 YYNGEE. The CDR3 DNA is TGTGCCAGCAGCGTCGGGACTGGCGTCTACGAGCAGTACTTC. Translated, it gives CASSVGTGVYEQYF. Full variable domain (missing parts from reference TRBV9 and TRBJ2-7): DSGVTQTPKHLITATGQRVTLRCSPRSGDLSVYWYQQSLDQGLQFLIQYYNGEERAKGNILERFSAQQFPDLHSELNLSSLELGDSALYFCASSVGTGVYEQYFGPGTRLTVT.